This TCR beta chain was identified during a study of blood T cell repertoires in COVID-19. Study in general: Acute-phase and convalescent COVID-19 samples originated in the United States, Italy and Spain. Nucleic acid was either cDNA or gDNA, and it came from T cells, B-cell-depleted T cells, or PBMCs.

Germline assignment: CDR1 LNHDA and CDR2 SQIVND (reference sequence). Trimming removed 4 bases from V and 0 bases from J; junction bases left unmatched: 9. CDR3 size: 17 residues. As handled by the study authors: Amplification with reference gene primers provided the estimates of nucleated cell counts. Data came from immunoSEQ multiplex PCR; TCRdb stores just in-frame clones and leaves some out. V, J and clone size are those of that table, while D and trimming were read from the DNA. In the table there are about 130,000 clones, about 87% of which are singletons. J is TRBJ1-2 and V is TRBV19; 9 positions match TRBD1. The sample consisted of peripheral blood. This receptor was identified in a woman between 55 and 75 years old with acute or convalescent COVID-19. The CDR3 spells CASSKGTGLPSNYGYTF. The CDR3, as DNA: TGTGCCAGTAGTAAAGGGACAGGGCTCCCTTCTAACTATGGCTACACCTTC.